What follows are 24 T cell receptor beta chains derived from one specimen sequenced in a study of blood T cell repertoires in COVID-19. Measured with immunoSEQ multiplex PCR; TCRdb has only the in-frame clones, and not every one. The table lists about 220,000 clones, more than 70% of them singletons. Sequencing was performed on PBMCs or T cells enriched from blood (not recorded which). Every receptor here comes from a middle-aged woman with acute COVID-19.

The V and J genes are TRBV5-1 and TRBJ1-3; 7 nucleotides line up with TRBD1. The germline gives CDR1 SGHRS, CDR2 YFSETQ. The CDR3 is 16 amino acids. With 0 bases clipped from V and 0 bases from J, the junction kept 3 bases outside the gene matches. DNA of the CDR3: TGCGCCAGCAGCTTGGCCAGACAGGGCTCTGGAAACACCATATATTTT. The encoded protein is CASSLARQGSGNTIYF.

The chain links TRBV15 to TRBJ1-2, with D maybe TRBD1 (5 bases). V lost 0 bases and J 4 bases, leaving 9 bases between the germline ends. This CDR3 has 14 residues. CDR1 is LNHNV and CDR2 is YYDKDF in the germline V gene (reference sequence). The CDR3 is CATSREGPPYGYTF. In DNA form, the CDR3 reads TGTGCCACCAGCAGAGAGGGGCCCCCCTATGGCTACACCTTC.

This clone was seen a single time. The rearrangement joins TRBV19 to TRBJ2-3; 12 bases align to TRBD2. The germline V gene encodes CDR1 LNHDA and CDR2 SQIVND (reference sequence). The CDR3 spans 16 residues. V lost 5 bases to trimming and J lost 3 bases; unmatched junction nucleotides: 6. The CDR3 coding sequence is TGTGCCAGTAGTCTCCTAGCGGGGGGGGTTACAGATACGCAGTATTTT. It translates to CASSLLAGGVTDTQYF.

The chain recombines TRBV27 with TRBJ1-1; D gene uncertain. The V end lost 3 bases, the J end lost 1 base, and 12 bases lay between the germline ends. The length of the CDR3 is 15 residues. CDR1 and CDR2 (germline): MNHEY, SMNVEV (reference sequence). This CDR3 reads CASSFLFGGNTEAFF. CDR3 sequence (DNA): TGTGCCAGCAGTTTCTTATTCGGTGGGAACACTGAAGCTTTCTTT.

This chain uses TRBV14 with TRBJ2-1, with 8 bases that match TRBD2. The CDR3 runs 18 residues. CDR1 SGHDN and CDR2 FVKESK come from the germline V gene. The J segment lost 7 bases and the V segment lost 4 bases, leaving 18 bases of the junction unmatched. The CDR3 loop reads CASSRQPGRGTRGNEQFF. DNA for the CDR3: TGTGCCAGCAGCCGACAACCCGGTCGTGGGACTAGAGGGAATGAGCAGTTCTTC.

V is TRBV7-2 and J is TRBJ2-3; 10 bases are a match to TRBD1. The germline CDR1 and CDR2 sequences are SGHTA and FQGNSA. Trimming removed 5 bases from V and 4 bases from J; junction bases left unmatched: 6. The CDR3 is made up of 15 amino acids. CDR3 protein: CASSRTGGFADTQYF. The CDR3 DNA follows: TGTGCCAGCAGCCGGACAGGGGGGTTTGCAGATACGCAGTATTTT.

The rearrangement links TRBV27 to TRBJ1-1; 10 positions match TRBD1. Germline V gene lookup returns CDR1 MNHEY and CDR2 SMNVEV (reference sequence). Germline trimming cut 4 bases from V and 1 base from J; bases unmatched to any gene: 18. The CDR3 is made up of 20 amino acids. CDR3 nucleotide sequence: TGTGCCAGCAGTTCGTACCTAACACCGGGGACAGGGGCAGGGAACACTGAAGCTTTCTTT. It yields the protein CASSSYLTPGTGAGNTEAFF.

V gene TRBV12-3 or TRBV12-4 combines with J gene TRBJ1-1; D is ambiguous. V was trimmed by 5 bases and J by 1 base, leaving 8 bases between them. The CDR3 is 13 amino acids. CDR3 nucleotides: TGTGCCAGCAGTGCTGAGGGGAACACTGAAGCTTTCTTT. Encoded protein: CASSAEGNTEAFF.

V is TRBV5-4 and J is TRBJ1-2; a possible D gene is TRBD1 (5 bases). Trimming took off 0 bases at V and 4 bases at J, with 13 bases between the two ends. The CDR3 extends over 15 amino acids. Per the germline V gene, CDR1 is SGHNT and CDR2 is YYREEE (reference sequence). The CDR3 region is CASSLEQGFLYGYTF. The CDR3 bases are TGTGCCAGCAGCTTGGAGCAGGGTTTCCTCTATGGCTACACCTTC.

V is TRBV6-5 and J is TRBJ2-5; TRBD2 might be the D (7 bases). Germline V lookup: CDR1 MNHEY, CDR2 SVGAGI. The CDR3 sequence is 14 residues long. V gave up 6 bases and J gave up 0 bases, with 11 bases separating them. CDR3 region: CASRQRDNQETQYF. CDR3 sequence (DNA): TGTGCCAGCAGACAGCGGGACAACCAAGAGACCCAGTACTTC.

The rearrangement uses TRBV10-1 and TRBJ2-1, with TRBD2 matching over 14 bases. This CDR3 has 15 amino acids. Germline V gene lookup returns CDR1 WNHNN and CDR2 SYGVQD (reference sequence). With V trimmed by 2 bases and J by 9 bases, 3 bases remained unmatched. This CDR3 reads CASSEPGLAGGEQFF. The DNA of the CDR3 is TGCGCCAGCAGTGAGCCCGGACTAGCGGGAGGTGAGCAGTTCTTC.

The rearrangement links TRBV7-9 to TRBJ1-5; TRBD1 is a possible D gene (5 bases). The V and J ends lost 5 bases and 3 bases respectively, with 14 bases between them. The CDR3 has 15 amino acids. Germline-derived CDR1 and CDR2 are SEHNR and FQNEAQ (reference sequence). CDR3 amino acids: CASSPGDGSNQPQHF. The CDR3 DNA is TGTGCCAGCAGCCCGGGGGACGGTTCCAATCAGCCCCAGCATTTT.

This clone is a singleton in its sample. The chain carries TRBV6-6 and TRBJ2-5; the D is unclear. Germline CDR1 MNHNY, CDR2 SVGAGI (reference sequence). This CDR3 contains 11 residues. With 8 bases removed from V and 4 bases from J, the gap between germline ends came to 8 bases. Written as DNA, the CDR3 is TGTGCCAGCGAGTTATCAGAGACCCAGTACTTC. It codes for CASELSETQYF.

This clone has only one observation. The chain joins TRBV6-5 to TRBJ2-3, with a tentative D call TRBD2 (5 bases). CDR1 is MNHEY, CDR2 SVGAGI, per germline. Trimming removed 5 bases at V and 6 bases at J, with 9 bases between. The CDR3 consists of 12 residues. In DNA, the CDR3 is TGTGCCAGCAGTCGAGGGTCCGATACGCAGTATTTT. Translation: CASSRGSDTQYF.

This clone was picked up a small number of times. This chain links TRBV2 with TRBJ2-1; no firm D call. Trimming pared 6 bases from V and 0 bases from J, leaving 6 bases between. CDR1 is SNHLY and CDR2 is FYNNEI in the germline V gene. The CDR3 is 13 residues long. For the CDR3, the DNA is TGTGCCAGCAGACGGTACTCCTACAATGAGCAGTTCTTC. It translates to CASRRYSYNEQFF.

This clone came up once. The V and J genes are TRBV18 and TRBJ2-4; perhaps TRBD1 as D (5 bases). Germline values: CDR1 KGHSH, CDR2 LQKENI. The CDR3 has 13 residues. The V end lost 2 bases, the J end lost 10 bases, and 12 bases lay between the germline ends. CDR3 DNA sequence: TGTGCCAGCTCACCATCGGACATTGGTATTCAGTACTTC. It specifies CASSPSDIGIQYF.

The CDR3 sequence: CASSRAGGDTIYF. CDR3 DNA sequence: TGCGCCAGCAGCCGTGCCGGGGGGGACACCATATATTTT. The J gene is TRBJ1-3, the V gene TRBV4-3; TRBD1 might be the D (5 bases). The CDR3 is 13 amino acids. V dropped 4 bases and J dropped 8 bases, with 12 bases sitting between them. Germline CDR1 LGHNA, CDR2 YSLEER.

The J gene is TRBJ1-5, the V gene TRBV7-9, with D possibly matching TRBD1 (6 bases). V shed 2 bases and J shed 1 base, with 9 bases lying between them. Germline V lookup: CDR1 SEHNR, CDR2 FQNEAQ (reference sequence). The CDR3 runs 15 residues. Written as DNA, the CDR3 is TGTGCCAGCAGCTTACAGGGGAGAAGCAATCAGCCCCAGCATTTT. This translates into CASSLQGRSNQPQHF.

In its sample, this clone was seen once. The J gene is TRBJ1-1, the V gene TRBV5-4; possibly TRBD1 for D (5 bases). The germline CDR1 and CDR2 sequences are SGHNT and YYREEE (reference sequence). The V end was cut by 1 base, the J end by 3 bases, with 16 bases between. The CDR3 consists of 16 residues. The CDR3 DNA reads TGTGCCAGCAGCTTGAGGAGGGCAGGGAGAGACACTGAAGCTTTCTTT. Encoded protein: CASSLRRAGRDTEAFF. The complete variable domain, with remaining parts taken from reference TRBV5-4 and TRBJ1-1, reads ETGVTQSPTHLIKTRGQQVTLRCSSQSGHNTVSWYQQALGQGPQFIFQYYREEENGRGNFPPRFSGLQFPNYSSELNVNALELDDSALYLCASSLRRAGRDTEAFFGQGTRLTVV.

This chain joins TRBV23-1 and TRBJ2-1; D gene uncertain. TRBV23-1 qualifies as an ORF whose function is uncertain. Deletions cut 6 bases from V and 8 bases from J, with 20 bases between. The CDR3 totals 15 residues. The CDR3 here is CASSPRVRYIDEQFF. As DNA, the CDR3 is TGCGCCAGCAGCCCCCGGGTGAGGTATATCGATGAGCAGTTCTTC.

The chain recombines TRBV5-5 with TRBJ2-7, with 7 bases fitting TRBD2. CDR1 is SGHKS and CDR2 is YYEKEE in the germline V gene (reference sequence). Unmatched junction bases numbered 7, after V lost 3 bases and J lost 7 bases. The CDR3 loop spans 13 amino acids. CDR3 bases: TGTGCCAGCAGCTCCCGGGACTACGGGGAGCAGTACTTC. Residues: CASSSRDYGEQYF.

This chain links TRBV12-5 with TRBJ1-5; perhaps TRBD1 as D (5 bases). The CDR3 loop spans 13 amino acids. V was trimmed by 7 bases and J by 4 bases, leaving 11 bases between them. Per germline, CDR1 LGHNT and CDR2 FRNRAP. CDR3 in amino acids: CASVQTDNQPQHF. The CDR3 DNA sequence: TGTGCTAGTGTTCAGACAGATAATCAGCCCCAGCATTTT. The whole variable domain, remainder taken from reference TRBV12-5 and TRBJ1-5, is DARVTQTPRHKVTEMGQEVTMRCQPILGHNTVFWYRQTMMQGLELLAYFRNRAPLDDSGMPKDRFSAEMPDATLATLKIQPSEPRDSAVYFCASVQTDNQPQHFGDGTRLSIL.

The CDR3 loop reads CASSLAPSGMGTGELFF. CDR3 bases: TGCGCCAGCAGCTTGGCTCCTAGCGGGATGGGCACCGGGGAGCTGTTTTTT. The gene calls are TRBV5-1 and TRBJ2-2; 9 nucleotides line up with TRBD2. After removal of 0 bases from V and 4 bases from J, the junction contained 7 bases not matched to a gene. The CDR3 length is 17 residues. The germline CDR1 and CDR2 sequences are SGHRS and YFSETQ.

The chain combines TRBV2 with TRBJ1-2, with TRBD1 identical over 8 bases. The trim removed 5 bases at V and 2 bases at J, leaving 7 bases unmatched. The CDR3 spans 15 residues. The germline gives CDR1 SNHLY, CDR2 FYNNEI. CDR3 sequence (DNA): TGTGCCAGCAGTTGGACAGGGCAAGGGAACTATGGCTACACCTTC. Translation: CASSWTGQGNYGYTF.